This T cell receptor beta chain stems from a study of blood T cells in healthy people across ages. The CDR3 consists of 16 residues. Per the germline V gene, CDR1 is LGHDT and CDR2 is YNNKEL (reference sequence). Together with a sample-barcoded 5' primer, a J-beta primer mix was included in a second PCR lasting about 7 to 11 cycles. Every individual sample yielded 2.5 million or more paired-end reads (each containing CDR3). TCRdb called the 5' RACE reads again in MiXCR, with one record for every CDR3 protein. Of about 1.5 million distinct CDR3 sequences listed, less than 45% are singletons. J is TRBJ2-5 and V is TRBV3-1; the D gene could be TRBD1 or TRBD2 (6 bases each). The J call may be wrong; the DNA end is better matched by TRBJ2-7. The sequencing input was blood. The source is a young woman in good health. CDR3 sequence reads: CASSQMPGSLGGEQYF. In DNA form, the CDR3 reads TGTGCCAGCAGCCAAATGCCCGGGAGCCTAGGGGGCGAGCAGTACTTC.